This T cell receptor (beta chain) was found in a study of T cell changes during pregnancy in multiple sclerosis. V was clipped by 0 bases and J by 5 bases; unmatched bases: 8. This CDR3 region has 16 residues. Germline V gene sequence: CDR1 LGHNA, CDR2 YNFKEQ. TCRdb keeps only in-frame clones here, not all; method: immunoSEQ multiplex PCR. The data contain about 69,000 clones, around 92% of them seen just once; the ten biggest clones take up 2%. The receptor was derived from a female donor in good health, enrolled as a control in a pregnancy study. V gene TRBV4-2 combines with J gene TRBJ2-5; 8 nucleotides align to TRBD2. The sample was peripheral blood, taken in the third trimester of pregnancy. CDR3 nucleotides: TGTGCCAGCAGCCAAGAGGCTAGCGGGCGGTTTGAGACCCAGTACTTC. Protein: CASSQEASGRFETQYF.